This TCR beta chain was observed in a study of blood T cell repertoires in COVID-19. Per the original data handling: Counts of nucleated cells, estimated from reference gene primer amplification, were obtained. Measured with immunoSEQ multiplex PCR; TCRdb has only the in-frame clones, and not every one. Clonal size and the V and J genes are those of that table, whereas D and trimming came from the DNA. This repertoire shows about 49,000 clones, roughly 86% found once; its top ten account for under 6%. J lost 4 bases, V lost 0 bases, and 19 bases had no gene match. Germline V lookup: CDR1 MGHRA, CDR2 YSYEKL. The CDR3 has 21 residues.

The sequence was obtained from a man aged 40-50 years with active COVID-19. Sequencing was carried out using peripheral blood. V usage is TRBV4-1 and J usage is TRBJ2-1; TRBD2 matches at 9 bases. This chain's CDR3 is CASSQDIMTSGLSTDYNEQFF. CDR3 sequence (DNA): TGCGCCAGCAGCCAAGATATAATGACTAGCGGCCTATCAACAGATTACAATGAGCAGTTCTTC.